The 21 T cell receptor beta chains below were found in one sample sequenced in a study of Japanese encephalitis immunity and Zika vaccine responses. Peptide pools at 0.85 to 1 ug/mL each stimulated CFSE-labeled PBMCs over a roughly 6-day culture. Proliferating CD4 T cells were sorted unfixed as live CD56-CD19-CD16-CD3+CD4+ CFSE-low cells. TCRdb analysed the 5' RACE reads with MiXCR anew, one entry per CDR3 protein. The sample lists over 300 distinct CDR3 sequences; 3% to 4.5% were seen once. Material: antigen-activated CD4+ T cells from blood, cultured, obtained during a Zika inactivated vaccine study. Receptors originate from an adult man who received an inactivated Zika virus vaccine.

In its sample, this clonotype ranks as medium-sized. V gene TRBV4-3 combines with J gene TRBJ2-1; a weak D match, TRBD1 (5 bases). Trimming stripped 1 base from V and 12 bases from J, with 19 bases between. Germline loops: CDR1 LGHNA, CDR2 YSLEER. This CDR3 has 15 residues. The CDR3 loop is CASSQVSWGLEGQFF. The DNA for the CDR3 is TGCGCCAGCAGCCAAGTTTCTTGGGGCCTTGAAGGGCAGTTCTTC.

This clonotype was recorded many times. V usage is TRBV24-1 and J usage is TRBJ2-2; D possibly matches TRBD1 or TRBD2 (5 bases each). This CDR3 has 16 residues. Germline lookup yields CDR1 KGHDR and CDR2 SFDVKD. V lost 4 bases and J lost 5, with 16 bases in between. CDR3 region: CATSETWGAGTGELFF. CDR3 in DNA: TGTGCCACCAGTGAAACTTGGGGCGCGGGTACCGGGGAGCTGTTTTTT.

By its share, this clonotype is medium-sized. The chain combines TRBV7-2 with TRBJ1-6, with D possibly being TRBD1 (6 bases). The CDR3 has 14 amino acids. Trimming shortened V by 5 bases and J by 9 bases, and 14 bases separated the two germline ends. Germline CDR1 SGHTA, CDR2 FQGNSA. CDR3: CASSPQGYASPLHF. CDR3 DNA sequence: TGTGCCAGCAGCCCGCAGGGGTATGCTTCACCCCTCCACTTT.

This clonotype is large. The chain uses TRBV20-1 and TRBJ2-3; no firm D call. V lost 4 bases and J lost 6, with 8 bases in between. The CDR3 covers 11 residues. Germline lookup yields CDR1 DFQATT and CDR2 SNEGSKA (reference sequence). This CDR3 reads CSANHYDTQYF. CDR3 DNA: TGCAGTGCTAATCATTACGATACGCAGTATTTT.

This clonotype ranks as hyperexpanded (1% or more). This rearrangement joins TRBV5-1 to TRBJ1-1; the match to TRBD1 covers 7 bases. Trimming removed 1 base from V and 0 bases from J; junction bases left unmatched: 6. The CDR3 is 16 amino acids. Germline V gene sequence: CDR1 SGHRS, CDR2 YFSETQ. DNA of the CDR3: TGCGCCAGCAGCTTGATCCGGACAGGATTGAACACTGAAGCTTTCTTT. Protein product: CASSLIRTGLNTEAFF.

The chain is built from TRBV7-2 and TRBJ1-1, with a weak D call TRBD1 (6 bases). Trimming left V 3 bases short and J 2 bases short, with 10 bases between. The germline CDR1 and CDR2 sequences are SGHTA and FQGNSA. This CDR3 has 14 amino acids. CDR3 coding DNA: TGTGCCAGCAGCTTCGACAGGATTAACACTGAAGCTTTCTTT. Its translation: CASSFDRINTEAFF.

This clonotype is categorized as large. The V gene is TRBV4-1, the J gene TRBJ1-1; D is perhaps TRBD1 (5 bases). Trimming took off 7 bases at V and 5 bases at J, with 20 bases between the two ends. This CDR3 spans 15 amino acids. Germline V gives CDR1 MGHRA, CDR2 YSYEKL. The CDR3 is CASKFGGEKGTEAFF. For the CDR3, the DNA is TGCGCCAGCAAATTCGGGGGAGAAAAGGGGACTGAAGCTTTCTTT.

This clonotype is labeled as large. V gene TRBV4-3 combines with J gene TRBJ2-2, with D possibly matching TRBD1 (5 bases). Trimming pared 4 bases from V and 5 bases from J, leaving 8 bases between. Germline V gives CDR1 LGHNA, CDR2 YSLEER. The CDR3 spans 13 residues. DNA for the CDR3: TGCGCCAGCAGCCTTCAGGGTACCGGGGAGCTGTTTTTT. Protein product: CASSLQGTGELFF.

This clonotype is judged medium-sized (0.01 to 0.1%). V and J are TRBV5-6 and TRBJ2-7; 8 bases are shared with TRBD2. CDR3 length equals 17 residues. V gave up 4 bases and J gave up 3 bases; unmatched junction bases: 15. The germline V gene encodes CDR1 SGHDT and CDR2 YYEEEE. The CDR3 protein is CASSQPARGRGGYEQYF. The CDR3 DNA reads as TGTGCCAGCAGCCAACCAGCCAGGGGTCGGGGGGGCTACGAGCAGTACTTC.

In its sample, this clonotype ranks as medium-sized. The V and J genes are TRBV4-3 and TRBJ1-2; D gene ambiguous. V lost 0 bases, J lost 8 bases, and 13 bases lay in between. Per germline, CDR1 LGHNA and CDR2 YSLEER. The CDR3 totals 14 residues. The CDR3 coding sequence is TGCGCCAGCAGCCAAGATGGTGTCGTAGGCGGCTACACCTTC. Its translation: CASSQDGVVGGYTF.

This clonotype was seen a handful of times. The rearrangement links TRBV27 to TRBJ1-4; the D gene is possibly TRBD1 (5 bases). V shed 4 bases and J shed 9 bases, with 15 bases lying between them. Germline CDR1 MNHEY, CDR2 SMNVEV (reference sequence). The CDR3 is 14 residues long. CDR3: CASSSPAGGKKLFF. For the CDR3, the DNA is TGTGCCAGCAGTTCCCCCGCGGGGGGGAAAAAACTGTTTTTT.

This clonotype was recorded only once. The CDR3 protein is CASSQEMGREEKLFF. The CDR3 bases are TGTGCCAGCAGCCAAGAGATGGGGCGGGAGGAAAAACTGTTTTTT. The gene calls are TRBV4-2 and TRBJ1-4; D is possibly TRBD1 (5 bases). The CDR3 is 15 residues long. Trimming took off 0 bases at V and 8 bases at J, with 13 bases between the two ends. Germline assignment: CDR1 LGHNA and CDR2 YNFKEQ.

This chain connects TRBV7-2 to TRBJ2-3; D remains unclear. V was trimmed by 2 bases and J by 5 bases, leaving 8 bases between them. CDR1 and CDR2 from the germline V gene are SGHTA and FQGNSA. This CDR3 has 13 amino acids. The CDR3 protein is CASSLRMGDTQYF. The CDR3 DNA reads as TGTGCCAGCAGCTTACGCATGGGAGATACGCAGTATTTT. The full variable domain, in which reference TRBV7-2 and TRBJ2-3 provide the parts outside the CDR3, is GAGVSQSPSNKVTEKGKDVELRCDPISGHTALYWYRQSLGQGLEFLIYFQGNSAPDKSGLPSDRFSAERTGGSVSTLTIQRTQQEDSAVYLCASSLRMGDTQYFGPGTRLTVL.

This rearrangement joins TRBV2 to TRBJ2-2; 9 positions agree with TRBD2. The germline V gene encodes CDR1 SNHLY and CDR2 FYNNEI. The CDR3 is 14 residues long. The J segment lost 4 bases and the V segment lost 11 bases, leaving 8 bases of the junction unmatched. The CDR3 nucleotides read TGTGCCGCCAGGGGCGGGGGGGTCACCGGGGAGCTGTTTTTT. It specifies CAARGGGVTGELFF.

This clonotype was counted many times. This rearrangement joins TRBV20-1 to TRBJ2-3; D may be TRBD1 (5 bases). V was cut by 5 bases and J by 1 base, with 10 bases left in between. CDR3 size: 13 residues. From germline, CDR1 is DFQATT and CDR2 SNEGSKA (reference sequence). CDR3 nucleotides: TGCAGTGCTGCGGACACCCGCACAGATACGCAGTATTTT. This translates into CSAADTRTDTQYF.

This clonotype is labeled medium-sized. The rearrangement joins TRBV4-3 to TRBJ1-6; D unclear. V dropped 1 base and J dropped 12 bases, with 10 bases sitting between them. The germline CDR1 and CDR2 sequences are LGHNA and YSLEER. The CDR3 loop spans 13 amino acids. The CDR3 DNA reads as TGCGCCAGCAGCCAAGGAGAGGAGGAACCCCTCCACTTT. It is translated as CASSQGEEEPLHF.

This clonotype rates as large. The chain is built from TRBV4-3 and TRBJ1-4, with no clear D. Trimming took off 4 bases at V and 4 bases at J, with 7 bases between the two ends. The germline V gene encodes CDR1 LGHNA and CDR2 YSLEER. There are 13 residues in the CDR3. The CDR3 DNA reads as TGCGCCAGCAGCCTTGTCAGTAATGAAAAACTGTTTTTT. This gives the protein CASSLVSNEKLFF.

This clonotype is large. The gene calls are TRBV4-3 and TRBJ1-1; possible D gene TRBD1, 6 bases. The CDR3 runs 13 residues. Germline V gene lookup returns CDR1 LGHNA and CDR2 YSLEER. V lost 0 bases to trimming and J lost 5 bases, with 7 bases between them. The CDR3 sequence: CASSQEGGTEAFF. The CDR3 bases are TGCGCCAGCAGCCAAGAAGGGGGAACTGAAGCTTTCTTT.

This clonotype came up a few times. The chain couples TRBV29-1 to TRBJ1-4; TRBD1 is a possible D gene (6 bases). The CDR3 totals 15 residues. V shed 7 bases and J shed 5 bases, with 20 bases lying between them. CDR1 and CDR2 from the germline V gene are SQVTM and ANQGSEA. The CDR3 coding sequence is TGCAGCGCCTCAAAGACAGGAGGGGGAAATGAAAAACTGTTTTTT. Translated, it gives CSASKTGGGNEKLFF.

By share, this clonotype ranks as large. The chain carries TRBV5-4 and TRBJ1-2; no definite D call. The CDR3 contains 12 residues. Germline CDR1 is SGHNT and CDR2 is YYREEE (reference sequence). V was shortened by 4 bases and J by 5 bases, with 9 bases between the two germline ends. CDR3 coding DNA: TGTGCCAGCAGCCAAGAGACTTATGGCTACACCTTC. Its protein product is CASSQETYGYTF.

By share, this clonotype ranks as medium-sized. This sequence joins TRBV5-4 and TRBJ2-3, with D unclear. Germline CDR1 reads SGHNT; CDR2 reads YYREEE (reference sequence). This CDR3 is built from 16 residues. Trimming stripped 1 base from V and 0 bases from J, with 12 bases between. CDR3 sequence reads: CASSLMIRSSTDTQYF. DNA of the CDR3: TGTGCCAGCAGCTTGATGATACGGTCTAGCACAGATACGCAGTATTTT.